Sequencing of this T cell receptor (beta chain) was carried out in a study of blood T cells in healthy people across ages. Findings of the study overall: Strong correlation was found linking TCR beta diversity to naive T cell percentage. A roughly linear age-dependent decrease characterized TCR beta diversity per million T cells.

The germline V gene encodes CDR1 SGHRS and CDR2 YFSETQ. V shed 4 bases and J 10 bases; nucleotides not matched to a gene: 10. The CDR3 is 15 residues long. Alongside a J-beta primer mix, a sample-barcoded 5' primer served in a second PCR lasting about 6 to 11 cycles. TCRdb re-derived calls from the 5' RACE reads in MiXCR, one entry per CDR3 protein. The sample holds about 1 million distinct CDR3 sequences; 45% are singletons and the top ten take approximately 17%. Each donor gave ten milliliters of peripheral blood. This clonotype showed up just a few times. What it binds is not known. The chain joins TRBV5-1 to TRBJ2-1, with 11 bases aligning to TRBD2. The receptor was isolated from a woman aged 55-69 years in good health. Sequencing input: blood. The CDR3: CASSLGTSGGLEQFF. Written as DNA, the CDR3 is TGCGCCAGCAGCCTCGGGACTAGCGGTGGCCTAGAGCAGTTCTTC. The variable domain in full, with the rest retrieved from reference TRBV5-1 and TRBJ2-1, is KAGVTQTPRYLIKTRGQQVTLSCSPISGHRSVSWYQQTPGQGLQFLFEYFSETQRNKGNFPGRFSGRQFSNSRSEMNVSTLELGDSALYLCASSLGTSGGLEQFFGPGTRLTVL.